The T cell receptor beta chain under discussion was sequenced for a study of cytomegalovirus exposure and HLA in healthy donors. Study-wide findings and caveats: Despite most TCR sequences being rare, some public TCRs occurred in many donors.

Primers included in the PCR were 60 Vbeta and 13 Jbeta primers. This table comes from immunoSEQ multiplex PCR, and its TCRdb copy is limited to in-frame clones, with some not included. The sample holds approximately 160,000 clones, 60% to 80% seen once. This clone was recorded only once. Its antigen is unknown. The sequencing sample was made of PBMCs. This TCR came from a woman in her 40s in good health and CMV-seropositive.

The CDR3 sequence is CASSLDGNYGYTF. For the CDR3, the DNA is TGTGCCAGCAGTCTAGACGGGAACTATGGCTACACCTTC. The chain is built from TRBV2 and TRBJ1-2, with D unresolved. The germline V gene encodes CDR1 SNHLY and CDR2 FYNNEI. Trimming removed 5 bases at V and 2 bases at J, with 9 bases between. The CDR3 loop spans 13 amino acids. Full variable domain (outside the CDR3, taken from reference TRBV2 and TRBJ1-2): EPEVTQTPSHQVTQMGQEVILRCVPISNHLYFYWYRQILGQKVEFLVSFYNNEISEKSEIFDDQFSVERPDGSNFTLKIRSTKLEDSAMYFCASSLDGNYGYTFGSGTRLTVV.